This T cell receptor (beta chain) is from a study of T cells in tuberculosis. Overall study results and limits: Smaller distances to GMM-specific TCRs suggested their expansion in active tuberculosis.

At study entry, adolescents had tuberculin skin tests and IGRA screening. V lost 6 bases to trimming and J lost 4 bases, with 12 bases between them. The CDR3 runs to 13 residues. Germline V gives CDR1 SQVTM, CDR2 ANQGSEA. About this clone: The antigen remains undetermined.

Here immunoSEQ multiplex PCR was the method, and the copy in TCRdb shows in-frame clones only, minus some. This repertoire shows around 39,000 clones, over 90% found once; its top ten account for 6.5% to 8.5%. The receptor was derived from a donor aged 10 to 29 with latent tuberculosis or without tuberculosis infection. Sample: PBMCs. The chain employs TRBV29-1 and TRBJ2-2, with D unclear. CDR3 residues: CSVVSGLTGELFF. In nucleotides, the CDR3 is TGCAGCGTGGTAAGTGGGCTCACCGGGGAGCTGTTTTTT.